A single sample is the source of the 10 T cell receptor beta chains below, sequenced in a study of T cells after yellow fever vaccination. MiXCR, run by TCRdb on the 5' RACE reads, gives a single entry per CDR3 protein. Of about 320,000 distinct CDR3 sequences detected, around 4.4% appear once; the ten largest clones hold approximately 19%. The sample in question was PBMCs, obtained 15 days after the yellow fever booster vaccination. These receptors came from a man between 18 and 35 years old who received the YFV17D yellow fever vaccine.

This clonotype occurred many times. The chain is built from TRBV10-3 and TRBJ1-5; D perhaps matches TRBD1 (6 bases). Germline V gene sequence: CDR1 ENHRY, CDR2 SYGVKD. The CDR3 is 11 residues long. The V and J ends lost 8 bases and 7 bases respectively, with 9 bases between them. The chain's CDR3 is CAIGGGQPQHF. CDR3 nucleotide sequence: TGTGCCATCGGGGGGGGCCAGCCCCAGCATTTT.

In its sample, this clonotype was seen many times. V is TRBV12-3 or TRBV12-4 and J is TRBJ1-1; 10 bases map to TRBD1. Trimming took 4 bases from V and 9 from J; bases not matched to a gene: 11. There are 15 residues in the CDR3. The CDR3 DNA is TGTGCCAGCAGTTCCCCCGGGACAGGGGAGGTTAAAGCTTTCTTT. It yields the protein CASSSPGTGEVKAFF.

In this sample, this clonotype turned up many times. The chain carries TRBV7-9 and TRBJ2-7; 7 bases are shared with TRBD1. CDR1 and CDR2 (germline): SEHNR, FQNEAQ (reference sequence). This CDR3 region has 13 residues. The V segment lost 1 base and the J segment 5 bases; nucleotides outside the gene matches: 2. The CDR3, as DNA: TGTGCCAGCAGCTTAGAGGGGGCGAACGAGCAGTACTTC. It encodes CASSLEGANEQYF.

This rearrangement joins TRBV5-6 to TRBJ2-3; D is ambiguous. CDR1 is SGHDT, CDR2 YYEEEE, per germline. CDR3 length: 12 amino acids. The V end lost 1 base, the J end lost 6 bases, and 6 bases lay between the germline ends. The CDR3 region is CASSLNEDTQYF. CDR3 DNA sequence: TGTGCCAGCAGCTTGAACGAGGATACGCAGTATTTT.

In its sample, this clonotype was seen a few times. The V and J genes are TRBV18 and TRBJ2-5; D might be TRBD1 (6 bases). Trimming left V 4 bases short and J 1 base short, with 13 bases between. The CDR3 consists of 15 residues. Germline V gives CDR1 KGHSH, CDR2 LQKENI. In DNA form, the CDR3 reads TGTGCCAGCTCACGTTCGACAGGAACCCAAGAGACCCAGTACTTC. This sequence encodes CASSRSTGTQETQYF.

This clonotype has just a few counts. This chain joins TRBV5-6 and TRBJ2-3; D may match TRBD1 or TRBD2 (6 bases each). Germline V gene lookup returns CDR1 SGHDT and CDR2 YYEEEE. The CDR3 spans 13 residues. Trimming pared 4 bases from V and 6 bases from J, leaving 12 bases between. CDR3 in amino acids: CASSHSGGDTQYF. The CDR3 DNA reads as TGTGCCAGCAGCCACTCCGGGGGCGATACGCAGTATTTT.

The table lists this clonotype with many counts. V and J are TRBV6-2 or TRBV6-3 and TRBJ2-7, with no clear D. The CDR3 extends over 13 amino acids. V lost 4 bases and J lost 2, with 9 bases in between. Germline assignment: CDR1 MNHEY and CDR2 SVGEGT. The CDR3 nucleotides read TGTGCCAGCAGTTCCGCGGTTCCCTACGAGCAGTACGTC. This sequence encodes CASSSAVPYEQYV.

CDR3 residues: CATSDPAGTGETQYF. As DNA, the CDR3 is TGTGCCACCAGTGACCCTGCCGGGACGGGGGAGACCCAGTACTTC. The chain recombines TRBV24-1 with TRBJ2-5; D may correspond to TRBD1 or TRBD2 (5 bases each). This CDR3 spans 15 amino acids. Germline CDR1 reads KGHDR; CDR2 reads SFDVKD. The ends were cut back, 4 bases at V and 5 bases at J, with 16 bases in the middle.

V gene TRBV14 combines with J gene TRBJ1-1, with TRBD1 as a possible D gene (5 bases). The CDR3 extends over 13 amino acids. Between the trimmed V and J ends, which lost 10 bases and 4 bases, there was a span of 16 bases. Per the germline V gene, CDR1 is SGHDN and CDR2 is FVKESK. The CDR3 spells CAITGATGTEAFF. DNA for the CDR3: TGTGCCATCACCGGGGCCACGGGCACTGAAGCTTTCTTT.

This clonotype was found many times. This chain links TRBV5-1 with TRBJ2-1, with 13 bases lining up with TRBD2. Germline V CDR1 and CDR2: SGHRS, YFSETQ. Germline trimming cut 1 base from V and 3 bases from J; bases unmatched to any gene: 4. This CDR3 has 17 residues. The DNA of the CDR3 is TGCGCCAGCAGCTTGTGGGGACTAGCGGGGTACTACAATGAGCAGTTCTTC. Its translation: CASSLWGLAGYYNEQFF.